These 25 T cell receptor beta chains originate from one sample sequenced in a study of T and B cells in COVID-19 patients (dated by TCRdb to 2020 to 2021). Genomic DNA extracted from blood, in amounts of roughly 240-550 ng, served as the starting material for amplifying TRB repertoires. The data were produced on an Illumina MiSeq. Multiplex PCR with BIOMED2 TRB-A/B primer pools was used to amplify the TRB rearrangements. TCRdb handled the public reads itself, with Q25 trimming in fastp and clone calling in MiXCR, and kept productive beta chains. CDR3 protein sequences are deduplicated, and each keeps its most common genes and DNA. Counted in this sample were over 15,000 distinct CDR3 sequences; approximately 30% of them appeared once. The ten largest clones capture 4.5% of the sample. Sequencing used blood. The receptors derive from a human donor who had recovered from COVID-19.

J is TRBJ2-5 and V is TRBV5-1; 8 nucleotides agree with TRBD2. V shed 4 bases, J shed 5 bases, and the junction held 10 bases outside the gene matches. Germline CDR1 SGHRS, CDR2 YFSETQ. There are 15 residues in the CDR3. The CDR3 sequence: CASSPTGGLWETQYF. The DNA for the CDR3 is TGCGCCAGCAGCCCGACGGGGGGGCTTTGGGAGACCCAGTACTTC.

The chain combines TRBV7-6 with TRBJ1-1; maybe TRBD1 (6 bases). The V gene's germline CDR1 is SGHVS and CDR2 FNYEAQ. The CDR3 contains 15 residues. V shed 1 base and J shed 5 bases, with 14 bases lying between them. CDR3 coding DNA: TGTGCCAGCAGCTTAGTGACACAGGGAGAGACTGAAGCTTTCTTT. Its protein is CASSLVTQGETEAFF.

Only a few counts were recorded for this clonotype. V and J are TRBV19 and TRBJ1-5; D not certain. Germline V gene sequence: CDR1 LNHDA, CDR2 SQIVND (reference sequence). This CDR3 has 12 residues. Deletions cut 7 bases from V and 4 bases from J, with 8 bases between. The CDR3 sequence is CASNKLNQPQHF. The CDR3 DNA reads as TGTGCCAGTAATAAACTAAATCAGCCCCAGCATTTT.

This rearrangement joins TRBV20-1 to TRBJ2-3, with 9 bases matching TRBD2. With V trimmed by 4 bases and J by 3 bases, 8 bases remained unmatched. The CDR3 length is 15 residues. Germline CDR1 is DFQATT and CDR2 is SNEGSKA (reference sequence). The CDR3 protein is CSANLNSGGTDTQYF. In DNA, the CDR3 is TGCAGTGCTAACCTTAATAGCGGGGGAACAGATACGCAGTATTTT.

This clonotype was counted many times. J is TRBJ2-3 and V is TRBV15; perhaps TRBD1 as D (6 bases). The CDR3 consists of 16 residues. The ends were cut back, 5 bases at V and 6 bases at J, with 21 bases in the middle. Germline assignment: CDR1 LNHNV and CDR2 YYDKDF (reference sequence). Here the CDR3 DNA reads TGTGCCACCAGCCTATCAGGAGAGGGTACAGGGGATACGCAGTATTTT. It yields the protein CATSLSGEGTGDTQYF. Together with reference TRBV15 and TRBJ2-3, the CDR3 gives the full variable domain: DAMVIQNPRYQVTQFGKPVTLSCSQTLNHNVMYWYQQKSSQAPKLLFHYYDKDFNNEADTPDNFQSRRPNTSFCFLDIRSPGLGDTAMYLCATSLSGEGTGDTQYFGPGTRLTVL.

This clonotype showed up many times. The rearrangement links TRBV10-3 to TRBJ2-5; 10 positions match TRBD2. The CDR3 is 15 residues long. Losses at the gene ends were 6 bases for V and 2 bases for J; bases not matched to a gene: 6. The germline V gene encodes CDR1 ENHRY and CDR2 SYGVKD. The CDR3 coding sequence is TGTGCCATCAGGGCTAGCGGGGGCGAGCAAGAGACCCAGTACTTC. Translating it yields CAIRASGGEQETQYF.

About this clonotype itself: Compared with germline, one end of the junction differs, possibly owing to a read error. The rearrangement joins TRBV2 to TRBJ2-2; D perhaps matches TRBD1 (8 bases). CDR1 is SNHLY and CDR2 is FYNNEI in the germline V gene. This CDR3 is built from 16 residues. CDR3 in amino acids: CASSEDGQGGTGGLFF. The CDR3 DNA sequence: TGTGCCAGCAGTGAAGATGGACAGGGAGGGACCGGGGGGCTGTTTTTT.

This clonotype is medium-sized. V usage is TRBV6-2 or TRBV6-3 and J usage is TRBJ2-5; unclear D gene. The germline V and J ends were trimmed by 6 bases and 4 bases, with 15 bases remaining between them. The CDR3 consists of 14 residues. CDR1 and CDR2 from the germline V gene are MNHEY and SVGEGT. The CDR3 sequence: CASREYLGRETQYF. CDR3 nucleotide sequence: TGTGCCAGCAGGGAGTACCTAGGTCGAGAGACCCAGTACTTC.

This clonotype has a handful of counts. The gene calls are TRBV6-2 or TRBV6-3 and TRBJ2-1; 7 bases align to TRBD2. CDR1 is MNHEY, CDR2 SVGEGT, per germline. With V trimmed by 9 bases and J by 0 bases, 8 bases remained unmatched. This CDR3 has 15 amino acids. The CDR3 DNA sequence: TGTGCCAGTCGAAAGAGCGGGGCCTCCTACAATGAGCAGTTCTTC. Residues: CASRKSGASYNEQFF.

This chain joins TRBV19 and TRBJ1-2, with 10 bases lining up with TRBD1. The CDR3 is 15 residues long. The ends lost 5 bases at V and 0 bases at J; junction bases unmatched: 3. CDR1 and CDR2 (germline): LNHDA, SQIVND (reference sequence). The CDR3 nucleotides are TGTGCCAGTAGTCCCGGACAGGGGGCTAACTATGGCTACACCTTC. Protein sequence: CASSPGQGANYGYTF.

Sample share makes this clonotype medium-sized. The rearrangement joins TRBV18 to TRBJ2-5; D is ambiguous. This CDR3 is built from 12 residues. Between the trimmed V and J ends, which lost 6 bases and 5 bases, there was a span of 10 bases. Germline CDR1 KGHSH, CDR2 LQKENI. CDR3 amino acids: CASSLERETQYF. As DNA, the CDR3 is TGTGCCAGCTCCCTCGAAAGGGAGACCCAGTACTTC.

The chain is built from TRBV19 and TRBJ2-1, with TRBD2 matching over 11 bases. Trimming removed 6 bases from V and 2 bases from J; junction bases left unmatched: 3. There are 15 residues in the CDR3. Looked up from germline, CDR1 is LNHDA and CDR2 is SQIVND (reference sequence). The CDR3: CASRQTSGTYNEQFF. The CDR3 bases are TGTGCCAGTAGGCAGACTAGCGGGACCTACAATGAGCAGTTCTTC.

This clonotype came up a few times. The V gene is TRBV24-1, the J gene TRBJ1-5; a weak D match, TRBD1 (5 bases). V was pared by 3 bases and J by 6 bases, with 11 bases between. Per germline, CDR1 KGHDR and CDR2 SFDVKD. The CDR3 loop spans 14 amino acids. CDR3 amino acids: CATSDTPGTQPQHF. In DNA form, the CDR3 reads TGTGCCACCAGTGATACCCCAGGGACTCAGCCCCAGCATTTT.

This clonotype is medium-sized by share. The CDR3 sequence is CASSYGSTDTQYF. Here the CDR3 DNA reads TGTGCCAGCAGTTACGGCAGCACAGATACGCAGTATTTT. The chain has TRBV6-5 and TRBJ2-3, with no clear D. Trimming removed 2 bases at V and 0 bases at J, with 3 bases between. The CDR3 has 13 residues. Germline V gene lookup returns CDR1 MNHEY and CDR2 SVGAGI.

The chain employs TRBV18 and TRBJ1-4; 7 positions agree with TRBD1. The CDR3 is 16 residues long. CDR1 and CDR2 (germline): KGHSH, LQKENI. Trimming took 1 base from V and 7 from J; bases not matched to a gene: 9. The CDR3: CASSPLTGRIGEKLFF. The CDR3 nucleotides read TGTGCCAGCTCACCACTGACAGGGCGTATAGGTGAAAAACTGTTTTTT.

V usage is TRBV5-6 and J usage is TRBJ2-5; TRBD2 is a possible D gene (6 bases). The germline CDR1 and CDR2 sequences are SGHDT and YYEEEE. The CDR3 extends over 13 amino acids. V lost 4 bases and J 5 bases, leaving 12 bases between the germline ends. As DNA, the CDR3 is TGTGCCAGCAGCCGAGGACTATCGGAGACCCAGTACTTC. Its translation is CASSRGLSETQYF.

CDR3 protein: CASSLARQGADYGYTF. Here the CDR3 DNA reads TGTGCCAGCAGCTTGGCCAGACAGGGTGCGGACTATGGCTACACCTTC. V is TRBV5-4 and J is TRBJ1-2; TRBD1 aligns across 7 bases. The germline V gene has CDR1 SGHNT and CDR2 YYREEE (reference sequence). The CDR3 extends over 16 amino acids. V lost 0 bases and J lost 3; bases outside the gene matches: 8.

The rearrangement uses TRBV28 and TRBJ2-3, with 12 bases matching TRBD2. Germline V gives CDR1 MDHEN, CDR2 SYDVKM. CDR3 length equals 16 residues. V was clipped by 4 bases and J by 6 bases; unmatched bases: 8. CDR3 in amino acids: CASSSLLAGGPDTQYF. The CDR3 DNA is TGTGCCAGCAGTTCTTTGCTAGCGGGGGGGCCCGATACGCAGTATTTT.

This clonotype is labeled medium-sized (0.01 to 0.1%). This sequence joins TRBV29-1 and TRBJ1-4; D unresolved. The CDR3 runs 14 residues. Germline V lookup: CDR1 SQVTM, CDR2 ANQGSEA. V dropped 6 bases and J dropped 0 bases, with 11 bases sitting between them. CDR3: CSVHLGTTNEKLFF. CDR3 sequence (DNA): TGCAGCGTACACCTCGGGACAACTAATGAAAAACTGTTTTTT.

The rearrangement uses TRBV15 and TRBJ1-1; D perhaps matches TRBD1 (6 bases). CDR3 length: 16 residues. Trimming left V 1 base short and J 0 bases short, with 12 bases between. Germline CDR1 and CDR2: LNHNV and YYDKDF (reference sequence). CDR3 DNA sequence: TGTGCCACCAGCAGAGGGGGGGCTGGCCTGAACACTGAAGCTTTCTTT. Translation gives CATSRGGAGLNTEAFF.

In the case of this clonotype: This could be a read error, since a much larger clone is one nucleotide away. CDR3 region: CANSLTGGEKLFF. Written as DNA, the CDR3 is TGTGCCAACAGCTTGACAGGGGGGGAAAAACTGTTTTTT. V gene TRBV5-6 combines with J gene TRBJ1-4; 9 bases are a match to TRBD1. This CDR3 contains 13 residues. The germline gives CDR1 SGHDT, CDR2 YYEEEE.

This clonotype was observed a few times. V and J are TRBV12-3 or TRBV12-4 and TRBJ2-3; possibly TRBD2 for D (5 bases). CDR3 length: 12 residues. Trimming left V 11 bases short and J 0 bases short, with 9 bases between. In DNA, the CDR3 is TGTGCCTCGAGGGTCAGCACAGATACGCAGTATTTT. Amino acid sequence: CASRVSTDTQYF.

CDR3 nucleotides: TGTGCCAGCAGTCCCCTGGGCCCAGGGGGTTGCAACGAGCAGTACTTC. Its protein is CASSPLGPGGCNEQYF. The chain carries TRBV27 and TRBJ2-7; 7 nucleotides line up with TRBD1. The CDR3 extends over 16 amino acids. CDR1 MNHEY and CDR2 SMNVEV come from the germline V gene (reference sequence). V gave up 5 bases and J gave up 5 bases; unmatched junction bases: 15.

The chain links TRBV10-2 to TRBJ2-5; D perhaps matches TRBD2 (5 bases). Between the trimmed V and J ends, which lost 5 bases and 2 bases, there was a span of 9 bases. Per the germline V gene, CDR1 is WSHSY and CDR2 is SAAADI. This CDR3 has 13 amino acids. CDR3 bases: TGCGCCAGCAGTCGGGATGTACAAGAGACCCAGTACTTC. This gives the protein CASSRDVQETQYF.

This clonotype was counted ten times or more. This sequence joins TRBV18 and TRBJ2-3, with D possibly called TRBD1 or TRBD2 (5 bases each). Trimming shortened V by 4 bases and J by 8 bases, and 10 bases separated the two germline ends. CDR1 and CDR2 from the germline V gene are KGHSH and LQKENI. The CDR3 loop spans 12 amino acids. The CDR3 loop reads CASSLSGGTQYF. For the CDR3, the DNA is TGTGCCAGCTCACTTTCTGGGGGTACGCAGTATTTT.